This T cell receptor beta chain is from a study of cytomegalovirus exposure and HLA in healthy donors. V was shortened by 6 bases and J by 4 bases, with 15 bases between the two germline ends. The CDR3 spans 14 residues. CDR1 is MNHNS and CDR2 is SASEGT in the germline V gene. The PCR contained 60 Vbeta and 13 Jbeta primers. Data came from immunoSEQ multiplex PCR; TCRdb stores just in-frame clones and leaves some out. The sample consists of over 150,000 clones, roughly 80% of them appearing once. Specimen: PBMCs. This chain uses TRBV6-1 with TRBJ1-1; the D gene is possibly TRBD1 (6 bases). This clonotype was obtained from a man aged 25 to 40 in good health and CMV-seropositive. CDR3 bases: TGTGCCAGCAGCCGTGGACAGTTGTTCACTGAAGCTTTCTTT. Its protein product is CASSRGQLFTEAFF.